This TCR beta chain emerged from a study of T cells in Graves' hyperthyroidism and ophthalmopathy. Study results and caveats: Researchers found most expanded thyroid clonotypes above 0.001 in blood as well.

Amplified regions were TCR beta CDR3 sequences from RNA transcripts. First-round RT-PCR targeting the TCR CDR3 was performed with the HTBI primer set. TCRdb re-called the multiplex PCR reads with MiXCR, one entry per CDR3 protein. The sample contains about 260,000 distinct CDR3 sequences, 25% of which appear only once. This clonotype occurred a few times. The antigen remains unidentified. The germline V gene encodes CDR1 MNHEY and CDR2 SMNVEV (reference sequence). Trimming cost V 8 bases and J 4 bases, with 8 bases left between them. CDR3 size: 11 residues. Sequencing input: blood. The sequence was collected from a man aged 35 to 55 with Graves' hyperthyroidism that later progressed to Graves' ophthalmopathy. V usage is TRBV27 and J usage is TRBJ2-5; no firm D call. The DNA for the CDR3 is TGTGCCAGCGGCTCTCCAGAGACCCAGTACTTC. It encodes CASGSPETQYF.